The 3 T cell receptor beta chains below were found in one sample sequenced in a study of shared clonotypes between healthy human individuals. Sequenced by immunoSEQ multiplex PCR; TCRdb stores in-frame clones only, minus some. The table has about 820,000 clones, nearly 95% seen once. CD8 cells classed as naive were CD45RO-negative and positively selected for CCR7, excluding terminally differentiated effector memory CD45RA+ cells. Material: naive CD8+ T cells sorted from blood. Source of these receptors: a man aged 25 to 40 in good health.

The chain carries TRBV9 and TRBJ2-3; D possibly corresponds to TRBD2 (5 bases). The CDR3 runs 15 residues. Germline-derived CDR1 and CDR2 are SGDLS and YYNGEE. The V end lost 0 bases, the J end lost 4 bases, and 12 bases lay between the germline ends. The CDR3 DNA follows: TGTGCCAGCAGCGTAGGTACTAGTTTCTCAGATACGCAGTATTTT. Residues: CASSVGTSFSDTQYF.

The chain has TRBV21-1 and TRBJ2-4. TRBV21-1 corresponds to a pseudogene. There are 21 residues in the CDR3. The CDR3 reads CASSNPKGGVHRFLVKNIQYF. DNA for the CDR3: TGTGCCAGCAGCAACCCCAAGGGGGGAGTACACCGGTTTCTGGTCAAAAACATTCAGTACTTC.

This clone was detected only a few times. The chain links TRBV6-1 to TRBJ2-5, with D possibly matching TRBD2 (5 bases). Trimming removed 6 bases at V and 5 bases at J, with 19 bases between. The CDR3 runs to 15 residues. CDR1 and CDR2 (germline): MNHNS, SASEGT. This CDR3 reads CASSVPGSRGETQYF. In DNA form, the CDR3 reads TGTGCCAGCAGCGTTCCGGGATCCCGCGGGGAGACCCAGTACTTC.